This T cell receptor beta chain was recovered during a study of T-cell memory formation after mild COVID-19 (dated by TCRdb to the early 2020s). Turning to the overall study: Most TCR sequence clusters were specific to one of the two donors. Longitudinal TCRalpha and TCRbeta repertoire sequencing tracked T-cell clones expanding and contracting after mild COVID-19 in two donors. Two young, previously healthy adult volunteers, one female and one male, were included in the cohort.

Many counts were recorded for this clonotype. What this receptor recognizes is not known. Base quality data are lacking; no much larger clone is found one base away. Ficoll-Paque density gradient centrifugation was used to isolate PBMCs. The CDR3, cysteine through phenylalanine, is 12 amino acids long. The CDR3 DNA has 36 bases and is translated from base 1. Trimming takes 6 bases from V and 9 bases from J, and the germline ends sit 12 bases apart. From a lookup of the germline V gene, CDR1 and CDR2 are MNHEY and SVGEGT. Study-level results and caveats: Contracting CD4+ clones appeared mostly in the CM and EM memory subsets, whereas CD8+ clones were enriched in EMRA. Balanced CD4/CD8 phenotypes were observed for clones contracting from day 15 to 85, whereas a bias towards CD4+ was observed for a second wave of clones expanding from day 15 to 37. The second-wave clones that peaked on day 37 were not confirmed to be SARS-CoV-2 specific. The study included only a couple of mild cases, and larger cohorts that include severe cases with pre-infection samples were judged to be necessary. Some responding clones were detected in pre-infection memory, suggesting pre-existing cross-reactive memory T cells joined the SARS-CoV-2 response.

The sequencer listed for this sample is Illumina NovaSeq 6000. TCRalpha and TCRbeta cDNA libraries were built by 5'RACE with constant-segment primers, adding sample barcodes and unique molecular identifiers. RNA was extracted from every sample with Trizol reagent. The libraries were amplified in two PCR steps, and the second step added a second sample barcode and Illumina TruSeq adapters. Libraries were sequenced on an Illumina NovaSeq with 2 x 150 bp paired-end reads. As for the authors' bioinformatics: With migec v1.2.7, reads were demultiplexed and then collapsed into UMI-guided consensus sequences. Using mixcr v2.1.11, UMI consensuses were aligned to TRA and TRB V and J templates and then assembled into clonotypes. Clonotypes were classified as expanded or contracted when called significant by both edgeR and NoisET, with noise models trained on biological replicates. For edgeR calls, the thresholds were a false discovery rate-adjusted p below 0.01 and a log2 fold-change of 1. As an exploratory analysis of dynamics, max-normalized trajectories of the 1000 most abundant clonotypes were examined with PCA combined with hierarchical clustering. Each responding clone was given a CD4 or CD8 phenotype based on the CD4+ and CD8+ repertoires, which had been sequenced separately. The public reads were reanalyzed by TCRdb: fastp trimming at Q25, MiXCR alignment, in-frame beta chains only. Records with the same CDR3 protein are collapsed into one entry carrying the most frequent genes and DNA. The V and J calls, along with clone size, are taken from TCRdb and not from the paper's own processing. The table for this sample lists under 350,000 distinct CDR3 sequences; 16% of them were counted only once. The ten largest clonotypes hold about a fifth of the sample.

The TCR originated in a man younger than 30 who had mild COVID-19 (a few samples of this study predate the infection). The sample titles of this study are shuffled in the database, so cell type and time point are left out; the donor was told from shared clones. Sequenced input: PBMCs or a T cell subset sorted from them (not recorded which). Rearrangement joined TRBV6-2 or TRBV6-3 to TRBJ1-5; the D gene cannot be named for sure. The nucleotides read TGTGCCAGCAGCCTCTTCGGTCGGCCCCAGCATTTT. The encoded protein is CASSLFGRPQHF.